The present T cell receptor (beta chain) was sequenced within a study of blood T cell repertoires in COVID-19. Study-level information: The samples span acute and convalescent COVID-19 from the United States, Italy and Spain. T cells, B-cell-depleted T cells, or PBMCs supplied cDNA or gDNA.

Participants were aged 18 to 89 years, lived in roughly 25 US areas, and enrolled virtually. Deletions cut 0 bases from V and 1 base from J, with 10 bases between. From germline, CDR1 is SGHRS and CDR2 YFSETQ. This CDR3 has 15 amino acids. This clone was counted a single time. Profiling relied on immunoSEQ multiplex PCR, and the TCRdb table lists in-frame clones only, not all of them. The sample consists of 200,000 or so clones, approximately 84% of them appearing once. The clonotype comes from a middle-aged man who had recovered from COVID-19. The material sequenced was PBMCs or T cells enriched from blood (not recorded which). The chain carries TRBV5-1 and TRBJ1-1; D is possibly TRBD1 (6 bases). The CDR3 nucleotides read TGCGCCAGCAGCTTGGGTGGGGGCAAGAACACTGAAGCTTTCTTT. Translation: CASSLGGGKNTEAFF.